What follows is one TCR beta chain and its context. What it recognizes is unknown. Assay used: immunoSEQ multiplex PCR; TCRdb lists only in-frame clones, some missing. The sample includes 60,000 to 80,000 clones, 90% of them seen just once. The sample belongs to a study of identifying expanded T cells in peripheral blood. Findings and caveats of the study: Over approximately two and four weeks, about 16 and 20 clones changed, versus around 1.1 between replicates. Across healthy donors, higher total template counts meant significantly greater approximately two-week count variance.

No infections or other immune events were documented during collection. This CDR3 comprises 14 residues. The germline V gene has CDR1 LNHDA and CDR2 SQIVND (reference sequence). Between the trimmed V and J ends, which lost 4 bases and 2 bases, there was a span of 12 bases. This rearrangement joins TRBV19 to TRBJ2-7; D perhaps matches TRBD1 (6 bases). This receptor was identified in a person between 18 and 75 years old in good health. Sequencing was done on a sample of blood. Here the CDR3 DNA reads TGTGCCAGTAGTAGCACAGGGTGGCCCTACGAGCAGTACTTC. This translates into CASSSTGWPYEQYF.